These 17 T cell receptor beta chains share one sample of origin, sequenced in a study of Ad26.COV2.S vaccination and SARS-CoV-2 variants. The treatment was: roughly 20 received Ad26.COV2.S at low or high dose, single or two shots; about 5 received placebo; per-sample allocation not given. Material that was analyzed had been drawn on day 63 after the first vaccine or placebo injection. Sequencing was performed with immunoSEQ multiplex PCR; in TCRdb, only in-frame clones are kept and a portion is missing. This table holds over 300,000 clones, about 80% found once. The sample was peripheral blood, taken in a trial of Ad26.COV2.S vaccine versus placebo. The receptors were gathered from a person aged 18-60 years who received the Ad26.COV2.S COVID-19 vaccine or a placebo.

J is TRBJ2-1 and V is TRBV28, with D perhaps being TRBD1 or TRBD2 (5 bases each). Germline CDR1 MDHEN, CDR2 SYDVKM. The CDR3 is 18 residues long. Trimming removed 4 bases at V and 0 bases at J, with 19 bases between. DNA for the CDR3: TGTGCCAGCAGTTCCCCTCCCGTGGGGGAACTCTCCTACAATGAGCAGTTCTTC. Its translation is CASSSPPVGELSYNEQFF.

The genes are TRBV27 and TRBJ1-1; D is possibly TRBD1 (5 bases). In germline, CDR1 is MNHEY, CDR2 SMNVEV (reference sequence). Trimming stripped 3 bases from V and 4 bases from J, with 9 bases between. This CDR3 spans 13 amino acids. The CDR3 reads CASSFQGFTEAFF. The CDR3 coding sequence is TGTGCCAGCAGTTTCCAGGGTTTCACTGAAGCTTTCTTT.

The chain joins TRBV19 to TRBJ1-1; TRBD1 might be the D (5 bases). V lost 8 bases, J lost 1 base, and 20 bases lay in between. Germline assignment: CDR1 LNHDA and CDR2 SQIVND (reference sequence). The CDR3 length is 16 residues. This chain's CDR3 is CASGRSGRPPNTEAFF. DNA for the CDR3: TGTGCCAGTGGGCGTTCGGGACGGCCTCCGAACACTGAAGCTTTCTTT.

The V call is TRBV10-3, the J call TRBJ1-6, with 9 positions matching TRBD1. Trimming cost V 1 base and J 1 base; bases outside gene matches: 2. CDR3 length: 17 amino acids. In germline, CDR1 is ENHRY, CDR2 SYGVKD. In DNA, the CDR3 is TGTGCCATCAGTGAGTTAGGACAGGGGTCCTATAATTCACCCCTCCACTTT. Amino acid sequence: CAISELGQGSYNSPLHF.

The chain combines TRBV3-1 (or the pseudogene TRBV3-2) with TRBJ2-7; 11 bases map to TRBD2. This CDR3 has 17 amino acids. Trimming at V came to 10 bases and at J to 2 bases, leaving 16 bases not matched to a gene. Germline V CDR1 and CDR2: LGHDT, YNNKEL (reference sequence). CDR3 residues: CATLGPVSGGGTYEQYF. CDR3 coding DNA: TGTGCCACCCTGGGACCCGTTAGCGGGGGGGGCACCTACGAGCAGTACTTC.

V and J are TRBV5-1 and TRBJ1-2; tentative D call: TRBD1 (6 bases). The V end lost 4 bases, the J end lost 8 bases, and 21 bases lay between the germline ends. This CDR3 has 15 residues. Germline V CDR1 and CDR2: SGHRS, YFSETQ. The CDR3 DNA is TGCGCCAGCAGCCAGATGACAGGAGAGGTAGGAGGCTACACCTTC. This sequence encodes CASSQMTGEVGGYTF.

The chain links TRBV21-1 to TRBJ1-3; the table's D call, TRBD1, has no DNA check behind it. TRBV21-1 is a documented pseudogene. The CDR3 runs 13 residues. CDR3 loop: CASKTGKRNTIYF. The CDR3 DNA reads TGTGCCAGCAAGACAGGGAAGCGAAACACCATATATTTT.

V usage is TRBV5-4 and J usage is TRBJ2-7; 9 positions agree with TRBD1. Germline trimming cut 4 bases from V and 1 base from J; bases unmatched to any gene: 3. Per the germline V gene, CDR1 is SGHNT and CDR2 is YYREEE (reference sequence). The CDR3 totals 14 residues. The CDR3 DNA is TGTGCCAGCAGCCAGGGGACAGGGTCCTACGAGCAGTACTTC. Translation gives CASSQGTGSYEQYF. The whole variable domain, remainder taken from reference TRBV5-4 and TRBJ2-7, is ETGVTQSPTHLIKTRGQQVTLRCSSQSGHNTVSWYQQALGQGPQFIFQYYREEENGRGNFPPRFSGLQFPNYSSELNVNALELDDSALYLCASSQGTGSYEQYFGPGTRLTVT.

Note on this clone: Different DNA sequences within this sample yield the same CDR3. The J gene is TRBJ2-7, the V gene TRBV9, with TRBD1 matching 10 bases. In germline, CDR1 is SGDLS, CDR2 YYNGEE. There are 15 residues in the CDR3. J was trimmed by 2 bases and V by 0 bases; bases with no gene match: 2. CDR3 in amino acids: CASSVAGTGAYEQYF. The CDR3 DNA sequence: TGTGCCAGCAGCGTAGCGGGGACAGGGGCCTACGAGCAGTACTTC.

The genes are TRBV7-2 and TRBJ2-3, with 8 bases matching TRBD2. The CDR3 extends over 15 amino acids. V lost 6 bases to trimming and J lost 4 bases; unmatched junction nucleotides: 9. Germline CDR1 and CDR2: SGHTA and FQGNSA. The CDR3 spells CASRSRGALPDTQYF. The CDR3 DNA sequence: TGTGCCAGCAGATCGCGGGGGGCGCTACCAGATACGCAGTATTTT. Complete variable domain (other parts from reference TRBV7-2 and TRBJ2-3): GAGVSQSPSNKVTEKGKDVELRCDPISGHTALYWYRQSLGQGLEFLIYFQGNSAPDKSGLPSDRFSAERTGGSVSTLTIQRTQQEDSAVYLCASRSRGALPDTQYFGPGTRLTVL.

This clone was seen a few times. The chain employs TRBV14 and TRBJ1-5, with D possibly being TRBD1 (5 bases). Germline values: CDR1 SGHDN, CDR2 FVKESK. The V end lost 1 base, the J end lost 3 bases, and 16 bases lay between the germline ends. The CDR3 consists of 17 residues. The CDR3 here is CASSQVIPEGFNQPQHF. The CDR3 DNA is TGTGCCAGCAGCCAAGTTATCCCCGAGGGGTTCAATCAGCCCCAGCATTTT.

This clone was counted ten times or more. This rearrangement joins TRBV29-1 to TRBJ1-2; 7 bases map to TRBD1. The CDR3 loop spans 12 amino acids. Germline CDR1 and CDR2: SQVTM and ANQGSEA. Trimming cost V 6 bases and J 6 bases; bases outside gene matches: 7. This CDR3 is CSVGTAWDGYTF. The CDR3 DNA sequence: TGCAGCGTCGGGACAGCCTGGGATGGCTACACCTTC. Complete variable domain (other parts from reference TRBV29-1 and TRBJ1-2): SAVISQKPSRDICQRGTSLTIQCQVDSQVTMMFWYRQQPGQSLTLIATANQGSEATYESGFVIDKFPISRPNLTFSTLTVSNMSPEDSSIYLCSVGTAWDGYTFGSGTRLTVV.

Notes on this clone: Other DNA sequences in the same sample also yield this CDR3. The V call is TRBV7-9, the J call TRBJ2-3; D ambiguous. Trimming left V 4 bases short and J 6 bases short, with 2 bases between. The CDR3 is made up of 10 amino acids. Germline V gene lookup returns CDR1 SEHNR and CDR2 FQNEAQ (reference sequence). Here the CDR3 reads CASSSDTQYF. CDR3 nucleotides: TGTGCCAGCAGCTCTGATACGCAGTATTTT.

CDR3: CASSQEGAYEQYF. The CDR3 DNA reads TGCGCCAGCAGCCAAGAAGGAGCTTACGAGCAGTACTTC. J is TRBJ2-7 and V is TRBV4-1; no clear D gene. V shed 0 bases and J shed 4 bases, with 7 bases lying between them. This CDR3 spans 13 amino acids. Germline lookup yields CDR1 MGHRA and CDR2 YSYEKL.

To note about this clone: A read error is possible here, since a much larger clone lies one base away. The rearrangement links TRBV14 to TRBJ1-2; a weak D match, TRBD1 (6 bases). V lost 4 bases and J lost 4, with 10 bases in between. CDR1 and CDR2 from the germline V gene are SGHDN and FVKESK. The CDR3 runs to 13 residues. The CDR3 is CASSPGASYGYTF. CDR3 nucleotides: TGTGCCAGCAGCCCGGGGGCCAGCTATGGCTACACCTTC.

This rearrangement joins TRBV6-6 to TRBJ1-2, with 8 bases fitting TRBD1. The CDR3 is 13 amino acids. V trimming: 6 bases; J trimming: 8 bases; junction bases outside the gene matches: 8. Germline V lookup: CDR1 MNHNY, CDR2 SVGAGI (reference sequence). The CDR3, as DNA: TGTGCCAGCAGCCGGACAGGGCTCGAGGGCTACACCTTC. This encodes CASSRTGLEGYTF.

This rearrangement joins TRBV5-1 to TRBJ2-7, with 7 bases lining up with TRBD1. Looked up from germline, CDR1 is SGHRS and CDR2 is YFSETQ. The CDR3 runs to 15 residues. V was pared by 3 bases and J by 4 bases, with 10 bases of the junction left unmatched. The CDR3 is CASSSFSTGYYEQYF. For the CDR3, the DNA is TGCGCCAGCAGCTCTTTCTCGACAGGGTATTACGAGCAGTACTTC.